This TCR beta chain came from a study of vaccination and CD4 T cells after COVID-19. Points on this clonotype: No antigen is known for it.

V shed 5 bases, J shed 7 bases, and the junction held 13 bases outside the gene matches. This CDR3 contains 16 residues. The germline CDR1 and CDR2 sequences are SGHTA and FQGNSA. Oncomine TCR Beta short-read sequencing was applied to DNA from cultured CD4+ T cells. From the PCR reads, TCRdb called clonotypes with MiXCR, one entry per CDR3 protein. The data contain about 15,000 distinct CDR3 sequences, approximately 73% of them singletons. As for treatment: approximately 9-day PBMC culture with coronavirus spike peptide pools or control peptides (ViraFEST assay). The V call is TRBV7-2, the J call TRBJ2-1; 8 bases align to TRBD2. The sequence came from a human donor who had recovered from COVID-19. The specimen was CD4+ T cells from blood, cultured in vitro. The CDR3, as DNA: TGTGCCAGCAGCCGTACCCAAAGCGGGAGACGTAATGAGCAGTTCTTC. It yields the protein CASSRTQSGRRNEQFF.